The 6 T cell receptor beta chains in this list originate from one sample, sequenced in a study of blood T cell repertoires in COVID-19. Assay used: immunoSEQ multiplex PCR; TCRdb lists only in-frame clones, some missing. The sample lists about 93,000 clones, roughly 90% occurring once. Input material: peripheral blood. The receptors were sampled from a woman older than 75 with acute or convalescent COVID-19.

The J gene is TRBJ2-1, the V gene TRBV24-1; tentative D call: TRBD1 (5 bases). Between the trimmed V and J ends, which lost 3 bases and 7 bases, there was a span of 18 bases. CDR3 length: 16 amino acids. Germline CDR1 is KGHDR and CDR2 is SFDVKD. The CDR3 DNA sequence: TGTGCCACCAGTGATGCATCTGCCAGGGCCAGTAATGAGCAGTTCTTC. Its protein is CATSDASARASNEQFF.

This clone was seen just once. The V and J genes are TRBV3-1 (or the pseudogene TRBV3-2) and TRBJ1-4; D not certain. Germline lookup yields CDR1 LGHDT and CDR2 YNNKEL (reference sequence). The V end lost 5 bases, the J end lost 4 bases, and 11 bases lay between the germline ends. This CDR3 has 14 residues. The CDR3 sequence: CASSFLGGNEKLFF. The CDR3 nucleotides are TGTGCCAGCAGCTTCCTCGGTGGTAATGAAAAACTGTTTTTT.

In its sample, this clone was seen once. The chain recombines TRBV12-5 with TRBJ2-2; 8 bases agree with TRBD1. Germline values: CDR1 LGHNT, CDR2 FRNRAP. The CDR3 is made up of 13 amino acids. V trimming: 6 bases; J trimming: 6 bases; junction bases outside the gene matches: 3. Here the CDR3 DNA reads TGTGCTAGTGGCGACAGGGGTTCCGGGGAGCTGTTTTTT. Protein: CASGDRGSGELFF.

The CDR3 nucleotides are TGTGCCAGCAGTTTACCCATTGACAGGGCCTACGAGCAGTACTTC. It is translated as CASSLPIDRAYEQYF. The chain uses TRBV28 and TRBJ2-7; TRBD1 aligns across 7 bases. V lost 2 bases, J lost 2 bases, and 6 bases stayed unmatched. Looked up from germline, CDR1 is MDHEN and CDR2 is SYDVKM. CDR3 length: 15 residues.

This chain joins TRBV19 and TRBJ1-2; 7 nucleotides align to TRBD1. Germline V CDR1 and CDR2: LNHDA, SQIVND (reference sequence). The length of the CDR3 is 14 residues. With V trimmed by 5 bases and J by 6 bases, 9 bases remained unmatched. The CDR3 here is CASSPDRDKNGYTF. In DNA, the CDR3 is TGTGCCAGTAGTCCCGACAGGGATAAGAATGGCTACACCTTC.

Comment on this clone: One end of the junction varies from germline; a read error may be responsible. V usage is TRBV5-4 and J usage is TRBJ2-4; 12 bases map to TRBD2. CDR1 is SGHNT and CDR2 is YYREEE in the germline V gene (reference sequence). The CDR3 is made up of 18 amino acids. CDR3 bases: TGTGCCAGCAGCTGGGGTCTAGCGGGGGGGCCGGTCAAAAACATTCAGTACTTT. Encoded protein: CASSWGLAGGPVKNIQYF.